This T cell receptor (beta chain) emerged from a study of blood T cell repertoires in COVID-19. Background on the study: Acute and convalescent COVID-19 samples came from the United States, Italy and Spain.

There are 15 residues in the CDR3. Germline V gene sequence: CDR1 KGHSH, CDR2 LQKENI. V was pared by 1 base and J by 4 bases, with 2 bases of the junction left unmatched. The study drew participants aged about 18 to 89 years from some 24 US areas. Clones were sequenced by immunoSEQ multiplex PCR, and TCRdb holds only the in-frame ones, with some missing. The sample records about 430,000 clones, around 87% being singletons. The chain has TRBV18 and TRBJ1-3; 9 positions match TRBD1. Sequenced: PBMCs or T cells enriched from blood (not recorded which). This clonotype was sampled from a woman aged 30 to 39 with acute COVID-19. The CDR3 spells CASSPRQGEGNTIYF. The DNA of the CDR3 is TGTGCCAGCTCACCACGACAGGGGGAAGGAAACACCATATATTTT.